Listed below are T cell receptor beta chains from one sample, sequenced in a study of OX40 agonist ivuxolimab in advanced cancers. Some clones are missing from TCRdb's copy, which holds only in-frame ones; the method was immunoSEQ multiplex PCR. The repertoire has tens of thousands of clones, approximately 90% of them found once; the top ten carry around 0.5%. The input for sequencing was CD4+ or CD8+ T cells sorted from blood, taken in a trial of the OX40 agonist ivuxolimab. The receptors were gathered from an adult with an advanced solid tumor such as melanoma, head and neck, liver or kidney cancer. Both conserved end residues are part of each CDR3. D genes are given only for firm matches. The size of a clone is reported for some rows only, either as once, few or many, or as a class for expanded clones.

J gene,D gene,V gene,clone size,CDR3 protein,CDR3 DNA
TRBJ1-3,.,TRBV15,.,CATSRQGSGNTIYF,TGTGCCACCAGCAGGCAGGGGTCTGGAAACACCATATATTTT
TRBJ1-2,TRBD1,TRBV6-5,.,CASSNRGGANYGYTF,TGTGCCAGCAGTAACAGGGGGGGGGCCAACTATGGCTACACCTTC
TRBJ1-1,.,TRBV6-5,.,CASSYSNAGRLTEAFF,TGTGCCAGCAGTTACTCGAACGCCGGCAGGCTCACTGAAGCTTTCTTT
TRBJ1-2,TRBD1,TRBV30,.,CAWRDRALSRGYTF,TGTGCCTGGAGGGACAGGGCGCTGTCCCGCGGCTACACCTTC
TRBJ1-1,TRBD1,TRBV5-4,.,CASSTGTGGLTEAFF,TGTGCCAGCAGCACCGGGACAGGGGGACTCACTGAAGCTTTCTTT
TRBJ2-5,TRBD2,TRBV4-1,.,CASSQDGLVRETQYF,TGCGCCAGCAGCCAAGACGGACTAGTAAGAGAGACCCAGTACTTC
TRBJ2-3,TRBD2,TRBV18,.,CASSLTSESAYTQYF,TGTGCCAGCTCACTAACTAGCGAGTCGGCTTATACGCAGTATTTT
TRBJ1-6,.,TRBV6-6,.,CASSYSQGDSSPLHF,TGTGCCAGCAGTTACTCGCAGGGTGATTCTTCACCCCTCCACTTT
TRBJ2-1,TRBD1,TRBV19,once,CASNGQGRNEQFF,TGTGCCAGTAATGGACAGGGGAGGAATGAGCAGTTCTTC
TRBJ1-5,.,TRBV6-5,once,CASRSGEPSNQPQHF,TGTGCCAGCCGATCAGGGGAGCCGAGCAATCAGCCCCAGCATTTT
TRBJ1-2,.,TRBV19,few,CASSTGTAAWYGYTF,TGTGCCAGTAGTACCGGGACCGCGGCGTGGTATGGCTACACCTTC
TRBJ2-3,TRBD1,TRBV29-1,.,CSVETGASTDTQYF,TGCAGCGTTGAAACAGGGGCTAGCACAGATACGCAGTATTTT
TRBJ1-3,.,TRBV7-9,.,CASRVGQSGNTIYF,TGTGCCAGCAGAGTCGGACAGTCTGGAAACACCATATATTTT
TRBJ1-2,.,TRBV10-3,.,CAISETGKAPGYTF,TGTGCCATCAGTGAGACGGGTAAGGCGCCCGGCTACACCTTC
TRBJ1-2,TRBD1,TRBV29-1,.,CSVELTGGVCTF,TGCAGCGTTGAGTTAACAGGGGGCGTTTGCACCTTC
TRBJ2-1,.,TRBV7-8,.,CASRSSYEQFF,TGTGCCAGCAGATCTAGCTATGAGCAGTTCTTC
TRBJ1-2,.,TRBV6-1,.,CASSEAPGNEGYTF,TGTGCCAGCAGTGAAGCGCCAGGGAACGAAGGCTACACCTTC
TRBJ2-7,.,TRBV30,.,CAWSAHYEQYF,TGTGCCTGGAGTGCCCACTACGAGCAGTACTTC
TRBJ1-4,.,TRBV19,.,CASSISGSNEKLFF,TGTGCCAGTAGTATTAGCGGGAGTAATGAAAAACTGTTTTTT
TRBJ1-4,.,TRBV5-1,.,CASSLEGATNEKLFF,TGCGCCAGCAGCTTGGAGGGCGCAACTAATGAAAAACTGTTTTTT
TRBJ2-7,.,TRBV30,.,CAWRISPGRSYEQYF,TGTGCCTGGAGAATTTCCCCAGGGCGGTCCTACGAGCAGTACTTC
TRBJ2-7,TRBD1,TRBV27,.,CASSRDRANYEQYF,TGTGCCAGCAGCCGGGACAGGGCAAACTACGAGCAGTACTTC
TRBJ2-3,.,TRBV19,.,CASSIRGSTDTQYF,TGTGCCAGTAGTATCCGGGGGAGCACAGATACGCAGTATTTT
TRBJ2-7,TRBD2,TRBV19,.,CASSIAGGPSYEQYF,TGTGCCAGTAGTATAGCGGGAGGGCCCTCTTACGAGCAGTACTTC